The entry below gives a single T cell receptor (beta chain) sequence along with its context. Its target is not known. This record comes from a study of T cells in Graves' hyperthyroidism and ophthalmopathy. Diagnoses used clinical symptoms, serum thyroxine and TRAb, thyroid ultrasound and orbital computed tomography. Each 10 ml fresh peripheral blood draw supplied the PBMCs. The CDR3 is 14 amino acids. Germline-derived CDR1 and CDR2 are LGHDT and YNNKEL (reference sequence). The V gene lost 4 bases and the J gene lost 2 bases, with 11 bases spanning the gap. RNA transcripts served as the template for amplifying TCR beta CDR3 regions. TCR CDR3 regions were first amplified by RT-PCR with HTBI primers. TCRdb re-called the multiplex PCR reads with MiXCR, one entry per CDR3 protein. The sample consists of a few hundred thousand distinct CDR3 sequences, less than 25% of them appearing once. Study results and limitations: Most clonotypes expanded in thyroid above 0.001 were likewise present in blood. Stable hyperthyroidism was told apart from ophthalmopathy by a model built on 13 V-J features.

V usage is TRBV3-1 and J usage is TRBJ1-2; D is ambiguous. Material: blood. This sequence was found in a man aged 18 to 29 with Graves' hyperthyroidism. The CDR3 sequence is CASSPESLNYGYTF. As DNA, the CDR3 is TGTGCCAGCAGCCCAGAAAGTCTGAACTATGGCTACACCTTC. The full variable domain, rest sourced from reference TRBV3-1 and TRBJ1-2, is DTAVSQTPKYLVTQMGNDKSIKCEQNLGHDTMYWYKQDSKKFLKIMFSYNNKELIINETVPNRFSPKSPDKAHLNLHINSLELGDSAVYFCASSPESLNYGYTFGSGTRLTVV.